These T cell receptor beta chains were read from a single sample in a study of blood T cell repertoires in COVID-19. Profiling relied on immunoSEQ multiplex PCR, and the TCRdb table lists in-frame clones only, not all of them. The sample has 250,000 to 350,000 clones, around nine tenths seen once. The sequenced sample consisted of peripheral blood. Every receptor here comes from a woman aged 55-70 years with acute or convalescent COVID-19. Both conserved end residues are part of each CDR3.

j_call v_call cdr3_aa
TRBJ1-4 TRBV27 CASSSQGATNEKLFF
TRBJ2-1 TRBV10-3 CAISGTSGEHNEQFF
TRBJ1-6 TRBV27 CASRPALGQGVSNSPLHF
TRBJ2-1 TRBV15 CATSPTLDRNNEQFF
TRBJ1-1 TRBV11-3 CASSLGGHLNTEAFF
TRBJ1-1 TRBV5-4 CASSLDSYTEAFF
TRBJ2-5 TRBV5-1 CASSLGPEETQYF
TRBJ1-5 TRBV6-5 CASSHSTSGNQPQHF
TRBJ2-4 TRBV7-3 CASSLSSGAGAKNIQYF
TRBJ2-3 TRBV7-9 CASSHALGQGDRDTQYF
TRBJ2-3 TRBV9 CASSVGQNTDTQYF
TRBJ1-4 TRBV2 CASSVDRGLEKLFF
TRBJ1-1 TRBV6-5 CASSLTGNTEAFF
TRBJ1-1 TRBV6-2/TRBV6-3 CASGPWTGVQGTEAFF
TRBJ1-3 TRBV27 CASSPVLQPGQGIPGNTIYF
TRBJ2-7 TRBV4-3 CASSRNRGLPYEQYF
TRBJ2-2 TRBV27 CASSALRSGQGLTGELFF
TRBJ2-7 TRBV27 CASGGQGEHEQYF
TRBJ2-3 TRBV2 CASSGSVVSGGHTDTQYF
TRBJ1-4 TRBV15 CATSREKGINEKLFF
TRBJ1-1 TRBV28 CASSSVNTEAFF
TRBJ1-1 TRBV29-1 CSVDGRGQGNTEAFF
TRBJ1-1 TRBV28 CAIGGPTEAFF
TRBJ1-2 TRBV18 CASSPQGNYGYTF
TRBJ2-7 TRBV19 CASSIGATSETWSYEQYF
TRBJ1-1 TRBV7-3 CASSLTREWNTEAFF
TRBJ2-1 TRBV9 CASSVGVAGGHEQFF
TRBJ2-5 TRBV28 CASSFLPFRGRGETQYF
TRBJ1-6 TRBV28 CASSFDRGLNSPLHF
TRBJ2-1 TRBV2 CASSYPRDRGQPEQFF
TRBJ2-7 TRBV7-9 CASSLNQGKTYEQYF
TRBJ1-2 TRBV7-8 CASSPLGATIYGYTF
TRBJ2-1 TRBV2 CASSGPLAGSYNEQFF
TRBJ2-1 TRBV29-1 CSVFSGANEQFF
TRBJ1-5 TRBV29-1 CSVLQGMDQPQHF
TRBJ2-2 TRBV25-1 CASSELGAGELFF
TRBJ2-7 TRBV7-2 CASSGNEQYF
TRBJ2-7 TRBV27 CASSSRQGLPSYEQYF
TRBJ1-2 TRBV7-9 CASSFLQGANYGYTF
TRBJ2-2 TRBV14 CASSSIAWEGTGELFF
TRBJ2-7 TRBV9 CASSGGDFPDEQYF
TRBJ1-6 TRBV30 CAWGTGLNSPLHF
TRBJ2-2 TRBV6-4 CASSPGTNTGELFF
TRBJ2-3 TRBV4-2 CASSQGTSGGTTDTQYF
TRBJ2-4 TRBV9 CASSPRTGLNIQYF
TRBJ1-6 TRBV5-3 CARSLFFRSPLHF
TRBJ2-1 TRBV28 CASSLGQLKEQFF
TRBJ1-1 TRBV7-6 CASSLGTANTEAFF
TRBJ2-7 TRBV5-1 CASSLVSISYEQYF
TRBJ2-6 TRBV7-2 CASSLVSGGASGANVLTF
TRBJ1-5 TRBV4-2 CASSQEQGANQPQHF
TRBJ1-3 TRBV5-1 CASSLEQGANTIYF
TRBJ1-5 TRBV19 CATHGTGGVNQPQHF
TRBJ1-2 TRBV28 CASRPSGGGYGYTF